What follows are 32 T cell receptor beta chains derived from one specimen sequenced in a study of T cells in Graves' hyperthyroidism and ophthalmopathy. TCR beta CDR3 regions were amplified from RNA transcripts. With the HTBI primer set, the TCR CDR3 went through a first round of RT-PCR. Using its own MiXCR run on the multiplex PCR reads, TCRdb lists one record per CDR3 protein. The sample contains hundreds of thousands of distinct CDR3 sequences, around 15% of which appear only once. The sequenced sample consisted of blood. The receptors stem from a woman in her thirties or forties with Graves' ophthalmopathy.

This clonotype came up many times. The chain couples TRBV30 to TRBJ2-1; D may match TRBD1 or TRBD2 (6 bases each). Germline CDR1 GTSNPN, CDR2 SVGIG (reference sequence). The germline V and J ends were trimmed by 4 bases and 0 bases, with 13 bases remaining between them. The CDR3 runs to 15 residues. As DNA, the CDR3 is TGTGCCTGGAAGGGGGGCCCGAGCTCCTACAATGAGCAGTTCTTC. Translation: CAWKGGPSSYNEQFF.

The chain combines TRBV18 with TRBJ2-1; a possible D gene is TRBD2 (5 bases). The CDR3 is 15 residues long. V lost 1 base and J 4 bases, leaving 11 bases between the germline ends. Germline-derived CDR1 and CDR2 are KGHSH and LQKENI. The CDR3 spells CASSPLTRLYNEQFF. The CDR3 DNA follows: TGTGCCAGCTCACCACTGACCAGACTATACAATGAGCAGTTCTTC.

This clonotype was picked up a small number of times. This chain joins TRBV3-1 and TRBJ2-3; the match to TRBD2 covers 10 bases. Germline CDR1 LGHDT, CDR2 YNNKEL (reference sequence). The CDR3 has 17 residues. The J segment lost 1 base and the V segment lost 1 base, leaving 5 bases of the junction unmatched. The CDR3 region is CASSQGGTSAGTDTQYF. The DNA for the CDR3 is TGTGCCAGCAGCCAAGGAGGGACTAGCGCAGGCACAGATACGCAGTATTTT.

This clonotype was counted a few times. The chain is built from TRBV7-3 and TRBJ2-7; D is uncertain. CDR1 and CDR2 from the germline V gene are SGHTA and FQGTGA. The CDR3 extends over 16 amino acids. Trimming took off 5 bases at V and 0 bases at J, with 17 bases between the two ends. In nucleotides, the CDR3 is TGTGCCAGCAGCCCCAAGGGTACCTCATACTCCTACGAGCAGTACTTC. This encodes CASSPKGTSYSYEQYF.

This sequence joins TRBV29-1 and TRBJ2-3; no definite D call. The CDR3 runs 13 residues. Per the germline V gene, CDR1 is SQVTM and CDR2 is ANQGSEA. The germline V and J ends were trimmed by 7 bases and 0 bases, with 11 bases remaining between them. DNA for the CDR3: TGCAGCGAATCCAGTTATAGCACAGATACGCAGTATTTT. Translation: CSESSYSTDTQYF.

This clonotype was detected ten times or more. The chain employs TRBV10-3 and TRBJ2-5; TRBD2 agrees at 9 bases. V was pared by 5 bases and J by 3 bases, with 7 bases of the junction left unmatched. CDR3 size: 15 residues. The germline CDR1 and CDR2 sequences are ENHRY and SYGVKD. The DNA of the CDR3 is TGTGCCATCAGTAGGGTGGTAGCGGGAGAAGAGACCCAGTACTTC. Its translation is CAISRVVAGEETQYF.

The V gene is TRBV20-1, the J gene TRBJ2-3, with TRBD1 identical over 7 bases. The CDR3 runs 13 residues. Looked up from germline, CDR1 is DFQATT and CDR2 is SNEGSKA (reference sequence). V shed 6 bases and J 4 bases; nucleotides not matched to a gene: 7. The CDR3 protein is CSASTGSPDTQYF. CDR3 coding DNA: TGCAGTGCCTCGACAGGGAGCCCAGATACGCAGTATTTT.

This chain joins TRBV20-1 and TRBJ1-3; D remains unclear. Trimming took 5 bases from V and 0 from J, leaving 11 bases between them. From germline, CDR1 is DFQATT and CDR2 SNEGSKA (reference sequence). There are 14 residues in the CDR3. The CDR3 DNA is TGCAGTGCTTCCCAGCAATCCTCTGGAAACACCATATATTTT. Translation: CSASQQSSGNTIYF.

This clonotype has ten or more counts. CDR3 loop: CSADLRDQQFF. The CDR3 bases are TGCAGTGCTGATCTCCGGGATCAGCAGTTCTTC. The J gene is TRBJ2-1, the V gene TRBV20-1; maybe TRBD2 (5 bases). V shed 5 bases and J shed 11 bases, with 13 bases lying between them. The length of the CDR3 is 11 residues. Germline V lookup: CDR1 DFQATT, CDR2 SNEGSKA (reference sequence).

The genes are TRBV6-2 or TRBV6-3 and TRBJ2-3; D unclear. V was clipped by 2 bases and J by 1 base, with 7 bases between them. Germline V gene sequence: CDR1 MNHEY, CDR2 SVGEGT. The CDR3 runs 14 residues. The CDR3, as DNA: TGTGCCAGCAGTTACCGGGTCCGCACAGATACGCAGTATTTT. Its translation is CASSYRVRTDTQYF.

V is TRBV10-3 and J is TRBJ1-2; D is ambiguous. CDR3 length equals 12 residues. V shed 4 bases and J shed 3 bases, with 6 bases lying between them. Germline V gene sequence: CDR1 ENHRY, CDR2 SYGVKD. The CDR3, as DNA: TGTGCCATCAGTGGGTCACACTATGGCTACACCTTC. Translation: CAISGSHYGYTF.

This clonotype was detected only a few times. The chain recombines TRBV18 with TRBJ2-7; D is possibly TRBD1 (6 bases). Trimming stripped 4 bases from V and 0 bases from J, with 22 bases between. The CDR3 is 18 residues long. Germline CDR1 KGHSH, CDR2 LQKENI. Written as DNA, the CDR3 is TGTGCCAGCTCACGAAACCCCTTAATACAGGGAAACTCCTACGAGCAGTACTTC. This codes for CASSRNPLIQGNSYEQYF.

This clonotype was seen repeatedly, ten times or more. The chain is built from TRBV11-2 and TRBJ2-1; perhaps TRBD2 as D (5 bases). CDR3 size: 13 residues. V dropped 6 bases and J dropped 10 bases, with 16 bases sitting between them. From germline, CDR1 is SGHAT and CDR2 FQNNGV. CDR3 sequence reads: CASSLERGIEQFF. The DNA of the CDR3 is TGTGCCAGCAGTCTAGAACGGGGAATAGAGCAGTTCTTC. The variable domain in full, completed from reference TRBV11-2 and TRBJ2-1, reads EAGVAQSPRYKIIEKRQSVAFWCNPISGHATLYWYQQILGQGPKLLIQFQNNGVVDDSQLPKDRFSAERLKGVDSTLKIQPAKLEDSAVYLCASSLERGIEQFFGPGTRLTVL.

This chain joins TRBV5-1 and TRBJ1-5, with 7 bases matching TRBD1. From germline, CDR1 is SGHRS and CDR2 YFSETQ. The CDR3 is 13 residues long. The V gene end was trimmed by 7 bases and the J gene end by 6 bases; junction bases not matched to a gene: 7. The CDR3 loop is CASSRDSSQPQHF. In nucleotides, the CDR3 is TGCGCCAGCTCTAGGGACAGTAGTCAGCCCCAGCATTTT.

The sample holds a few counts of this clonotype. A read error may be the cause here, since a much bigger clone is one base away. The J gene is TRBJ1-1, the V gene TRBV30; D remains unclear. This CDR3 is built from 13 residues. The germline V gene encodes CDR1 GTSNPN and CDR2 SVGIG (reference sequence). CDR3 protein: CAWRDASNTEALF. The CDR3 DNA sequence: TGTGCCTGGAGAGACGCGTCGAACACTGAAGCTCTCTTT.

Worth noting for this clonotype: Here the CDR3 omits its conserved ending phenylalanine or tryptophan, so a read error is the likely source. The rearrangement joins TRBV6-2 or TRBV6-3 to TRBJ1-5; D not certain. The CDR3 consists of 15 residues. CDR1 is MNHEY, CDR2 SVGEGT, per germline. V was shortened by 0 bases and J by 1 base, with 7 bases between the two germline ends. The DNA for the CDR3 is TGTGCCAGCAGTTACTCGATTGACAGCAATCAGCCCCAGCATTCT. Its protein product is CASSYSIDSNQPQHS.

Many counts were recorded for this clonotype. This sequence joins TRBV20-1 and TRBJ2-3; D gene unclear. Trimming took off 3 bases at V and 0 bases at J, with 4 bases between the two ends. Germline V gives CDR1 DFQATT, CDR2 SNEGSKA (reference sequence). The CDR3 totals 12 residues. CDR3 amino acids: CSASGSTDTQYF. The CDR3 DNA is TGCAGTGCTAGCGGTAGCACAGATACGCAGTATTTT.

This clonotype was detected ten times or more. The chain couples TRBV7-9 to TRBJ2-5; 7 positions match TRBD1. Germline-derived CDR1 and CDR2 are SEHNR and FQNEAQ (reference sequence). The junction had 9 bases not matched to a gene; V was cut back by 5 bases and J by 0 bases. The length of the CDR3 is 16 residues. CDR3: CASSTNRGKYQETQYF. The DNA of the CDR3 is TGTGCCAGCAGCACAAACAGGGGAAAGTACCAAGAGACCCAGTACTTC.

This sequence joins TRBV7-9 and TRBJ2-2, with 7 bases identical to TRBD1. This CDR3 has 15 amino acids. Germline V gene lookup returns CDR1 SEHNR and CDR2 FQNEAQ (reference sequence). The J segment lost 5 bases and the V segment lost 1 base, leaving 4 bases of the junction unmatched. Written as DNA, the CDR3 is TGTGCCAGCAGCTTAGATACAGGGGCGACCGGGGAGCTGTTTTTT. Its translation is CASSLDTGATGELFF.

This clonotype was counted between two and nine times. The V gene is TRBV5-1, the J gene TRBJ1-1; the match to TRBD1 covers 9 bases. Germline lookup yields CDR1 SGHRS and CDR2 YFSETQ. With V trimmed by 4 bases and J by 1 base, 5 bases remained unmatched. The CDR3 contains 15 residues. CDR3 in amino acids: CASSKLGQGNTEAFF. For the CDR3, the DNA is TGCGCCAGCAGCAAACTGGGACAGGGGAACACTGAAGCTTTCTTT.

This clonotype was detected only a few times. The chain has TRBV6-5 and TRBJ1-6; possible D gene TRBD1, 5 bases. The CDR3 runs 16 residues. Germline V lookup: CDR1 MNHEY, CDR2 SVGAGI. V lost 2 bases and J lost 9, with 17 bases in between. Here the CDR3 DNA reads TGTGCCAGCAGTTACCCCCCCGGGTCCGGGACTTCACCCCTCCACTTT. Its protein is CASSYPPGSGTSPLHF.

V gene TRBV10-3 combines with J gene TRBJ2-5; either TRBD1 or TRBD2 may supply D (6 bases each). The CDR3 has 15 amino acids. Germline CDR1 reads ENHRY; CDR2 reads SYGVKD. The ends were cut back, 4 bases at V and 5 bases at J, with 17 bases in the middle. The CDR3 coding sequence is TGTGCCATCAGTGGGGAGGCAGGGACAATGGAGACCCAGTACTTC. Translating gives CAISGEAGTMETQYF.

There are a few counts of this clonotype. This chain connects TRBV9 to TRBJ1-2; D is undetermined. V was trimmed by 2 bases and J by 1 base, leaving 3 bases between them. The CDR3 totals 12 residues. The germline gives CDR1 SGDLS, CDR2 YYNGEE. CDR3 region: CASSVGNYGYTF. In nucleotides, the CDR3 is TGTGCCAGCAGCGTGGGTAACTATGGCTACACCTTC.

The table lists this clonotype with a few counts. This sequence joins TRBV28 and TRBJ2-1, with D uncertain. The germline gives CDR1 MDHEN, CDR2 SYDVKM. V was trimmed by 6 bases and J by 3 bases, leaving 9 bases between them. CDR3 length: 13 amino acids. The CDR3 protein is CASSPFDYNEQFF. In DNA form, the CDR3 reads TGTGCCAGCAGCCCTTTCGACTACAATGAGCAGTTCTTC.

V and J are TRBV19 and TRBJ2-4; 9 bases map to TRBD1. The V gene's germline CDR1 is LNHDA and CDR2 SQIVND (reference sequence). The CDR3 extends over 15 amino acids. The trim removed 5 bases at V and 2 bases at J, leaving 4 bases unmatched. The DNA for the CDR3 is TGTGCCAGTAGTCTATACAGGGGGCCCAAAAACATTCAGTACTTC. It yields the protein CASSLYRGPKNIQYF.

This clonotype appeared many times. The chain joins TRBV12-3 or TRBV12-4 to TRBJ1-2; 8 nucleotides line up with TRBD1. V gave up 7 bases and J gave up 4 bases; unmatched junction bases: 5. The CDR3 has 13 residues. For the CDR3, the DNA is TGTGCCAGCAAAGGGACAGGCCGCTATGGCTACACCTTC. Residues: CASKGTGRYGYTF.

Comment on this clonotype: One base away lies a much larger clone, so this may be a sequencing read error. Here the CDR3 omits its conserved ending phenylalanine or tryptophan, so a read error is the likely source. The chain uses TRBV3-1 and TRBJ1-1; no firm D call. Germline CDR1 LGHDT, CDR2 YNNKEL (reference sequence). There are 13 residues in the CDR3. V was cut by 5 bases and J by 1 base, with 8 bases left in between. DNA of the CDR3: TGTGCCAGCAGCAAGGGCCGGAACACTGAAGCTTTCTCT. This codes for CASSKGRNTEAFS.

In the case of this clonotype: One base away lies a much larger clone, so this may be a sequencing read error. This chain joins TRBV6-1 and TRBJ1-2; no firm D call. Germline CDR1 and CDR2: MNHNS and SASEGT. This CDR3 is built from 14 residues. The CDR3, as DNA: TGTGCCAGCGGTGAAGCGCTCGGTCTCTATGGCTACACCTTC. Protein product: CASGEALGLYGYTF.

This rearrangement joins TRBV30 to TRBJ1-5; D might be TRBD1 (5 bases). Per germline, CDR1 GTSNPN and CDR2 SVGIG (reference sequence). The V end was cut by 5 bases, the J end by 5 bases, with 16 bases between. The CDR3 covers 14 residues. CDR3 nucleotide sequence: TGTGCCTGGGGTCGGGGCTTAGGGGATCAGCCCCAGCATTTT. Translated, it gives CAWGRGLGDQPQHF.

This clonotype was counted at least ten times. This chain joins TRBV14 and TRBJ2-1; 7 bases are shared with TRBD2. CDR1 is SGHDN, CDR2 FVKESK, per germline. V lost 4 bases, J lost 5 bases, and 5 bases stayed unmatched. The CDR3 has 14 residues. The CDR3 protein is CASSPITSDNEQFF. In DNA, the CDR3 is TGTGCCAGCAGCCCTATTACTAGCGACAATGAGCAGTTCTTC.

CDR3 nucleotides: TGTGCCAGCAGTTACTCGGTTGCGGGGCTAGCGGGCTCAAATTACAATGAGCAGTTCTTC. Residues: CASSYSVAGLAGSNYNEQFF. J is TRBJ2-1 and V is TRBV6-5; 8 bases align to TRBD2. V lost 0 bases, J lost 4 bases, and 17 bases stayed unmatched. Germline CDR1 and CDR2: MNHEY and SVGAGI. This CDR3 comprises 20 residues.

In its sample, this clonotype was seen many times. J is TRBJ2-7 and V is TRBV6-6; D gene unclear. CDR1 MNHNY and CDR2 SVGAGI come from the germline V gene (reference sequence). The CDR3 runs 13 residues. The V and J ends lost 0 bases and 5 bases respectively, with 8 bases between them. CDR3 region: CASSYSFTDEQYF. As DNA, the CDR3 is TGTGCCAGCAGTTACTCGTTCACCGACGAGCAGTACTTC.